A selection of T cell receptor beta chains follows, all from one sample in a study of CD8 T cells in ankylosing spondylitis. TCRdb reprocessed the 5' RACE reads via MiXCR and lists one record per CDR3 protein. The sample lists about 90,000 distinct CDR3 sequences, roughly 8.8% occurring once. Sequences were obtained from blood, either unsorted or a sorted T cell fraction (not recorded which). These receptors were obtained from a male donor with ankylosing spondylitis. CDR3s include the opening cysteine and the closing phenylalanine or tryptophan. Fields, in order: V gene, clone size, J gene, D gene, CDR3 protein, CDR3 DNA. A D gene is named only where the DNA matches it firmly. A row's size may be missing; if present it is once, few, many or a size class.

v_gene: TRBV30
abundance: many
j_gene: TRBJ1-1
d_gene: .
CDR3aa: CAWRASAFVNTEAFF
CDR3nt: TGTGCCTGGAGGGCCTCGGCGTTCGTGAACACTGAAGCTTTCTTT

v_gene: TRBV25-1
abundance: .
j_gene: TRBJ1-2
d_gene: .
CDR3aa: CASSAGDSLYGYTF
CDR3nt: TGTGCCAGCAGTGCCGGCGACAGCCTCTATGGCTACACCTTC

v_gene: TRBV11-2
abundance: .
j_gene: TRBJ1-2
d_gene: .
CDR3aa: CASSLGRLENTGYTF
CDR3nt: TGTGCCAGCAGCTTAGGGCGGTTGGAGAATACTGGCTACACCTTC

v_gene: TRBV6-1
abundance: few
j_gene: TRBJ2-5
d_gene: .
CDR3aa: CASSLRGSGETQYF
CDR3nt: TGTGCCAGCAGTCTCCGTGGATCGGGGGAGACCCAGTACTTC

v_gene: TRBV5-1
abundance: few
j_gene: TRBJ2-7
d_gene: .
CDR3aa: CASSLGQGRLNEQYF
CDR3nt: TGCGCCAGCAGCCTCGGGCAGGGGAGGTTGAACGAGCAGTACTTC

v_gene: TRBV7-9
abundance: .
j_gene: TRBJ1-1
d_gene: .
CDR3aa: CASSLVMGANTEAFF
CDR3nt: TGTGCCAGCAGCTTAGTAATGGGAGCGAACACTGAAGCTTTCTTT

v_gene: TRBV20-1
abundance: few
j_gene: TRBJ2-1
d_gene: TRBD2
CDR3aa: CSARLASSYNEQFF
CDR3nt: TGCAGTGCGAGACTAGCGAGCTCCTACAATGAGCAGTTCTTC

v_gene: TRBV27
abundance: few
j_gene: TRBJ1-6
d_gene: TRBD1
CDR3aa: CASSQTGGTTPLHF
CDR3nt: TGTGCCAGCAGTCAGACAGGGGGCACGACACCCCTCCACTTT

v_gene: TRBV30
abundance: few
j_gene: TRBJ2-1
d_gene: .
CDR3aa: CAWSSINEQFF
CDR3nt: TGTGCCTGGAGCAGTATCAATGAGCAGTTCTTC

v_gene: TRBV24-1
abundance: .
j_gene: TRBJ1-4
d_gene: .
CDR3aa: CATSDGPGRDEKLFF
CDR3nt: TGTGCCACCAGTGACGGACCGGGGAGAGATGAAAAACTGTTTTTT

v_gene: TRBV7-9
abundance: few
j_gene: TRBJ1-2
d_gene: .
CDR3aa: CASSLDWASFENYGYTF
CDR3nt: TGTGCCAGCAGCCTGGATTGGGCGTCTTTTGAGAACTATGGCTACACCTTC

v_gene: TRBV20-1
abundance: .
j_gene: TRBJ1-5
d_gene: .
CDR3aa: CSAKLVSNQPQHF
CDR3nt: TGCAGTGCTAAATTGGTTAGCAATCAGCCCCAGCATTTT

v_gene: TRBV25-1
abundance: many
j_gene: TRBJ2-5
d_gene: .
CDR3aa: CASSNGETQYF
CDR3nt: TGTGCCAGCAGTAACGGGGAGACCCAGTACTTC

v_gene: TRBV24-1
abundance: many
j_gene: TRBJ2-1
d_gene: .
CDR3aa: CATAPLGEDYNEQFF
CDR3nt: TGTGCCACCGCACCCTTGGGGGAGGACTACAATGAGCAGTTCTTC

v_gene: TRBV5-6
abundance: .
j_gene: TRBJ2-1
d_gene: TRBD2
CDR3aa: CASSLGEGYNEQFF
CDR3nt: TGTGCCAGCAGCTTGGGGGAGGGGTACAATGAGCAGTTCTTC

v_gene: TRBV4-2
abundance: few
j_gene: TRBJ2-1
d_gene: .
CDR3aa: CASSQDFGTRNEQFF
CDR3nt: TGTGCCAGCAGCCAAGATTTCGGAACCCGGAATGAGCAGTTCTTC

v_gene: TRBV12-3/TRBV12-4
abundance: .
j_gene: TRBJ2-2
d_gene: TRBD1
CDR3aa: CASRRQGSDTGELFF
CDR3nt: TGTGCCAGCAGAAGACAGGGAAGCGACACCGGGGAGCTGTTTTTT

v_gene: TRBV7-2
abundance: .
j_gene: TRBJ1-6
d_gene: .
CDR3aa: CASSLGGRGSYNSPLHF
CDR3nt: TGTGCCAGCAGCTTAGGGGGCAGGGGATCCTATAATTCACCCCTCCACTTT

v_gene: TRBV29-1
abundance: many
j_gene: TRBJ2-3
d_gene: .
CDR3aa: CSLSEGGYFTDTQYF
CDR3nt: TGCAGCCTCTCCGAGGGGGGCTACTTCACAGATACGCAGTATTTT

v_gene: TRBV12-3/TRBV12-4
abundance: many
j_gene: TRBJ1-6
d_gene: .
CDR3aa: CASSVSRVTLLHF
CDR3nt: TGTGCCAGCAGTGTCTCCAGGGTGACACTTCTCCACTTT

v_gene: TRBV27
abundance: .
j_gene: TRBJ2-4
d_gene: .
CDR3aa: CASSLGGPNIQYF
CDR3nt: TGTGCCAGCAGTTTAGGGGGGCCGAACATTCAGTACTTC

v_gene: TRBV4-1
abundance: .
j_gene: TRBJ2-1
d_gene: .
CDR3aa: CASSLFDLAVNEQFF
CDR3nt: TGCGCCAGCAGCCTATTCGACTTGGCCGTCAATGAGCAGTTCTTC

v_gene: TRBV28
abundance: many
j_gene: TRBJ2-1
d_gene: .
CDR3aa: CASSLPHYNEQFF
CDR3nt: TGTGCCAGCAGTTTACCCCACTACAATGAGCAGTTCTTC

v_gene: TRBV14
abundance: few
j_gene: TRBJ2-1
d_gene: TRBD1
CDR3aa: CASSQVDRGHNEQFF
CDR3nt: TGTGCCAGCAGCCAAGTTGACAGGGGCCACAATGAGCAGTTCTTC

v_gene: TRBV12-3/TRBV12-4
abundance: many
j_gene: TRBJ2-7
d_gene: .
CDR3aa: CASSFAHYEQYF
CDR3nt: TGTGCCAGCAGTTTCGCCCACTACGAGCAGTACTTC

v_gene: TRBV9
abundance: few
j_gene: TRBJ2-1
d_gene: TRBD2
CDR3aa: CASSVSAGGSYNEQFF
CDR3nt: TGTGCCAGCAGCGTATCAGCGGGAGGGTCCTACAATGAGCAGTTCTTC

v_gene: TRBV4-1
abundance: many
j_gene: TRBJ2-1
d_gene: TRBD2
CDR3aa: CASSLRTSGSSSEQFF
CDR3nt: TGCGCCAGCAGCCTAAGGACTAGCGGCAGTAGTAGTGAGCAGTTCTTC

v_gene: TRBV4-1
abundance: many
j_gene: TRBJ2-3
d_gene: .
CDR3aa: CASSQDLGSGVTDTQYF
CDR3nt: TGCGCCAGCAGCCAAGATTTAGGGTCAGGGGTCACAGATACGCAGTATTTT

v_gene: TRBV10-3
abundance: many
j_gene: TRBJ2-1
d_gene: TRBD2
CDR3aa: CAISESSGRSYNEQFF
CDR3nt: TGTGCCATCAGTGAATCTAGCGGGAGGTCCTACAATGAGCAGTTCTTC

v_gene: TRBV27
abundance: .
j_gene: TRBJ2-7
d_gene: .
CDR3aa: CASSPAGDYEQYF
CDR3nt: TGTGCCAGCAGTCCCGCAGGGGACTACGAGCAGTACTTC

v_gene: TRBV9
abundance: many
j_gene: TRBJ2-5
d_gene: .
CDR3aa: CASSVASLAETQYF
CDR3nt: TGTGCCAGCAGCGTAGCTAGTCTAGCGGAGACCCAGTACTTC

v_gene: TRBV2
abundance: .
j_gene: TRBJ1-2
d_gene: .
CDR3aa: CASEGGNGYTF
CDR3nt: TGTGCCAGCGAAGGAGGGAACGGCTACACCTTC

v_gene: TRBV15
abundance: many
j_gene: TRBJ2-5
d_gene: .
CDR3aa: CATSRVPGRRKETQYF
CDR3nt: TGTGCCACCAGCAGAGTCCCGGGACGAAGAAAAGAGACCCAGTACTTC

v_gene: TRBV2
abundance: .
j_gene: TRBJ2-4
d_gene: .
CDR3aa: CASSARDSQKTSEELLAKNIQYF
CDR3nt: TGTGCCAGCAGTGCTAGGGACAGCCAAAAGACTAGCGAAGAACTATTAGCCAAAAACATTCAGTACTTC

v_gene: TRBV12-3/TRBV12-4
abundance: few
j_gene: TRBJ1-1
d_gene: .
CDR3aa: CASIRGLGGVNTEAFF
CDR3nt: TGTGCCAGCATTAGGGGTTTAGGAGGGGTGAACACTGAAGCTTTCTTT

v_gene: TRBV4-1
abundance: .
j_gene: TRBJ2-3
d_gene: .
CDR3aa: CASSQDGRRGGTDTQYF
CDR3nt: TGCGCCAGCAGCCAAGACGGACGCAGGGGAGGCACAGATACGCAGTATTTT

v_gene: TRBV3-1
abundance: few
j_gene: TRBJ2-1
d_gene: .
CDR3aa: CASSPGLQQFF
CDR3nt: TGTGCCAGCAGCCCGGGACTCCAGCAGTTCTTC

v_gene: TRBV12-5
abundance: many
j_gene: TRBJ1-2
d_gene: .
CDR3aa: CASGLAGRASIYGYTF
CDR3nt: TGTGCTAGTGGCCTGGCTGGCAGGGCCTCAATCTATGGCTACACCTTC

v_gene: TRBV9
abundance: few
j_gene: TRBJ2-2
d_gene: .
CDR3aa: CASSGQGQGTGELFF
CDR3nt: TGTGCCAGCAGCGGCCAGGGACAAGGCACCGGGGAGCTGTTTTTT

v_gene: TRBV4-2
abundance: many
j_gene: TRBJ2-7
d_gene: TRBD2
CDR3aa: CASSQDRGDREYF
CDR3nt: TGTGCCAGCAGCCAAGATCGGGGGGATAGGGAGTACTTC

v_gene: TRBV9
abundance: few
j_gene: TRBJ2-3
d_gene: TRBD2
CDR3aa: CASSTKKGAGDTDTQYF
CDR3nt: TGTGCCAGCAGCACCAAAAAAGGGGCGGGAGACACAGATACGCAGTATTTT

v_gene: TRBV7-9
abundance: .
j_gene: TRBJ2-1
d_gene: TRBD2
CDR3aa: CASSLSAGGPYNEQFF
CDR3nt: TGTGCCAGCAGCCTATCGGCGGGAGGTCCCTACAATGAGCAGTTCTTC

v_gene: TRBV5-6
abundance: many
j_gene: TRBJ2-7
d_gene: .
CDR3aa: CASSFVQATYEQYF
CDR3nt: TGTGCCAGCAGCTTTGTCCAGGCAACCTACGAGCAGTACTTC

v_gene: TRBV15
abundance: .
j_gene: TRBJ2-3
d_gene: TRBD2
CDR3aa: CAIRTSGKDTQYF
CDR3nt: TGTGCCATCCGGACTAGCGGGAAAGATACGCAGTATTTT

v_gene: TRBV5-1
abundance: once
j_gene: TRBJ2-6
d_gene: .
CDR3aa: CASSLNPYNSGASVLTF
CDR3nt: TGCGCCAGCAGCTTGAACCCGTACAACTCTGGGGCCAGCGTCCTGACTTTC

v_gene: TRBV20-1
abundance: many
j_gene: TRBJ2-5
d_gene: .
CDR3aa: CSARGGQGQETQYF
CDR3nt: TGCAGTGCTAGGGGAGGCCAGGGGCAAGAGACCCAGTACTTC